These T cell receptor beta chains were read from a single sample in a study of cytotoxic CD8 clonotypes in ibrutinib-treated CLL. Some clones are missing from TCRdb's copy, which holds only in-frame ones; the method was immunoSEQ multiplex PCR. The sample yields roughly 170,000 clones, under 85% seen once. Sequences were derived from PBMCs, sampled after 24 months of ibrutinib treatment. These receptors were obtained from a human donor with chronic lymphocytic leukemia. Each CDR3 is given with its conserved first and last residue. A D gene is named only where the DNA matches it firmly. Not every row has a clone size; where given, it reads once, few, many or a size class.

>once|TRBV7-9|TRBJ2-2|TRBD1
TGTGCCAGCAGCCAAGAAGGGGGCTCGATCGGGGAGCTGTTTTTT
CASSQEGGSIGELFF
>NA|TRBV5-4|TRBJ2-2|NA
TGTGCCAGCAGCTTGTCTTTCGGGGAGCTGTTTTTT
CASSLSFGELFF
>NA|TRBV9|TRBJ2-7|TRBD2
TGTGCCAGCAGCGTTAGCGGGCCCCGGTGCTTC
CASSVSGPRCF
>NA|TRBV19|TRBJ1-2|TRBD1
TGTGCCAGTACCCAGCCAGGGACAGGGGATGGATATGGCTACACCTTC
CASTQPGTGDGYGYTF
>NA|TRBV6-6|TRBJ2-5|NA
TGTGCCAGCAGTTTTCAAGGGTTCGAAGAGACCCAGTACTTC
CASSFQGFEETQYF
>NA|TRBV6-5|TRBJ1-4|NA
TGTGCCAGCAGTTTTGGGGGGCTTCCAGATGAAAAACTGTTTTTT
CASSFGGLPDEKLFF
>once|TRBV7-9|TRBJ2-2|TRBD2
TGTGCCAGCAGCTCGGGGAGCGGGAGCAGGACCGGGGAGCTGTTTTTT
CASSSGSGSRTGELFF
>NA|TRBV2|TRBJ1-1|TRBD1
TGTGCCAGCAGTGTTCAGCAGGGGGCAAGAAATGAAGCTTTCTTT
CASSVQQGARNEAFF
>few|TRBV19|TRBJ2-1|TRBD2
TGTGCCAGTAGTACAACTAGCGGGGCGTACAATGAGCAGTTCTTC
CASSTTSGAYNEQFF
>few|TRBV7-3|TRBJ2-1|NA
TGTGCCAGCAGCTTAGCTAGCGCGTTTGACTTCTTC
CASSLASAFDFF
>NA|TRBV7-2|TRBJ2-2|TRBD1
TGTGCCAGCAGCTTTGGGGGACAGTCTAACACCGGGGAGCTGTTTTTT
CASSFGGQSNTGELFF
>NA|TRBV6-1|TRBJ2-1|TRBD1
TGTGCCAGCAGTGGGACAGGGGCTGCCTACAATGAGCAGTTCTTC
CASSGTGAAYNEQFF
>NA|TRBV5-1|TRBJ1-5|NA
TGCGCCAGCAGCCCGGACCTCAATCAGCCCCAGCATTTT
CASSPDLNQPQHF
>NA|TRBV11-2|TRBJ1-1|TRBD1
TGTGCCAGCAGCTTAGGAACAGGGGCGAACACTGAAGCTTTCTTT
CASSLGTGANTEAFF
>once|TRBV6-6|TRBJ1-2|NA
TGTGCCAGCAGTTCGGGGAACTATGGCTACACCTTC
CASSSGNYGYTF
>NA|TRBV12-5|TRBJ1-1|NA
TGTGCTAGTGGGGCCCGAGGGAACACTGAAGCTTTCTTT
CASGARGNTEAFF
>few|TRBV30|TRBJ1-5|NA
TGTGCCTGGAGAGAGGACAGCCATAGCAATCAGCCCCAGCATTTT
CAWREDSHSNQPQHF
>NA|TRBV4-2|TRBJ1-1|TRBD1
TGTGCCAGCAGCCAAGATGGGGACAGGGATGCTTTCTTT
CASSQDGDRDAFF
>NA|TRBV9|TRBJ2-5|NA
TGTGCCAGCAGCGGGGGACTCGGACAAGAGACCCAGTACTTC
CASSGGLGQETQYF
>NA|TRBV30|TRBJ1-1|NA
TGTGCCTGGAGTGCACAGGCGAGTGAAGCTTTCTTT
CAWSAQASEAFF
>NA|TRBV30|TRBJ1-2|NA
TGTGCCTGGAGTGTAGCGGCGGGCTACACCTTC
CAWSVAAGYTF
>NA|TRBV4-3|TRBJ2-2|NA
TGCGCCAGCAGCCCAATGGGAACCGGGGAGCTGTTTTTT
CASSPMGTGELFF
>NA|TRBV27|TRBJ1-1|NA
TGTGCCAGCTACGATAGGGGGGGGATGGACACTGAAGCTTTCTTT
CASYDRGGMDTEAFF
>NA|TRBV5-3|TRBJ2-7|TRBD1
TGTGCCAGAAGTTGGGACAGGGGGGACGAGCAGTACTTC
CARSWDRGDEQYF
>NA|TRBV20-1|TRBJ1-1|NA
TGCAGTGCTAGGGGGTACACTGAAGCTTTCTTT
CSARGYTEAFF
>NA|TRBV11-2|TRBJ1-2|NA
TGTGCCAGCAGACTAACCCCTCCGGGGCCCTCATTC
CASRLTPPGPSF
>NA|TRBV7-3|TRBJ2-7|NA
TGTGCCAGCAGCTTAAGTACCAGGGTCTCCTACGAGCAGTACTTC
CASSLSTRVSYEQYF
>NA|TRBV5-1|TRBJ2-1|NA
TGCGCCAGCAACGACCAAGCGGGTGACAATGAGCAGTTCTTC
CASNDQAGDNEQFF
>NA|TRBV5-1|TRBJ2-3|TRBD1
TGCGCCAGCAGCTTTCTACAGGGGTGGGCAGATACGCAGTATTTT
CASSFLQGWADTQYF
>NA|TRBV11-2|TRBJ1-6|NA
TGTGCCAGCAGCCTTCTTACGGGGGCCCGGTCACCCCTCCACTTT
CASSLLTGARSPLHF
>NA|TRBV29-1|TRBJ2-7|NA
TGCAGCGTTGAAAGGTGGGGGGCCGGGTCCGAGCAGTACTTC
CSVERWGAGSEQYF
>few|TRBV6-5|TRBJ2-7|NA
TGTGCCAGCAGACTCGGGAGAGGGGTGTCCTACGAGCAGTACTTC
CASRLGRGVSYEQYF
>NA|TRBV19|TRBJ1-2|NA
TGTGCCAGTAGTATAGAAAAGGGTACTAGTTACTATGGCTACACCTTC
CASSIEKGTSYYGYTF
>NA|TRBV28|TRBJ2-7|NA
TGTGCCAGCAGATTGACAGTCTACGAGCAGTACTTC
CASRLTVYEQYF
>NA|TRBV4-2|TRBJ1-6|NA
TGTGCCAGCAGCCGCCTGAGGCCCGCAGGGACCGTGAGCTCCTATAATTCACCCCTCCACTTT
CASSRLRPAGTVSSYNSPLHF
>NA|TRBV28|TRBJ2-3|NA
TGTGCCGCGCGCGGGGCAGATACGCAGTATTTT
CAARGADTQYF
>NA|TRBV7-9|TRBJ2-7|TRBD1
TGTGCCAGCAGTCAGACAGGGGCTCCCATCGAGCAGTACTTC
CASSQTGAPIEQYF
>NA|TRBV5-8|TRBJ1-1|TRBD1
TGTGCCAGCAGGGTGAACAGGGGGGTGAACACTGAAGCTTTCTTT
CASRVNRGVNTEAFF
>once|TRBV9|TRBJ1-5|NA
TGTGCCAGCAGCTCGAGCACGAGCAATCAGCCCCAGCATTTT
CASSSSTSNQPQHF
>NA|TRBV27|TRBJ1-5|NA
TGTGCCAGCAGTTTACGACCGTATAGCAATCAGCCCCAGCATTTT
CASSLRPYSNQPQHF
>NA|TRBV5-1|TRBJ2-7|TRBD2
TGCGCCAGCAGCCCCTGGGTTGGCGGGGGTCCCCCTAGCTCCTACGAGCAGTACTTC
CASSPWVGGGPPSSYEQYF
>NA|TRBV5-5|TRBJ2-7|NA
TGTGCCAGCAGCCCGGGGATCCCGGGATCCGAGCAGTACTTC
CASSPGIPGSEQYF
>NA|TRBV7-9|TRBJ2-3|TRBD2
TGTGCCAGTTCCGGGACTAGTTTATCGCAGTATTTT
CASSGTSLSQYF
>NA|TRBV6-1|TRBJ1-5|NA
TGTGCCAGCAGGTCTAGGGGCCGGAATCAGCCCCAGCATTTT
CASRSRGRNQPQHF
>once|TRBV9|TRBJ2-1|NA
TGTGCCAGCTACGGGAGTTGGGATGAGCAGTTCTTC
CASYGSWDEQFF
>NA|TRBV11-1|TRBJ1-1|NA
TGTGCCAGCAGCGGCAGAAACACTGAAGCTTTCTTT
CASSGRNTEAFF
>NA|TRBV9|TRBJ1-3|NA
TGTGCCAGCAGCGTCAGGCCTTCCTCTGGAAACACCATATATTTT
CASSVRPSSGNTIYF
>NA|TRBV27|TRBJ2-7|NA
TGTGCCAGCAGTTTAAATCTTAGGTCCTACGAGCAGTACTTC
CASSLNLRSYEQYF
>NA|TRBV11-3|TRBJ2-1|NA
TGTGCCAGCAGCTTGGACGGGTACTCCTACAATGAGCAGTTCTTC
CASSLDGYSYNEQFF
>NA|TRBV19|TRBJ1-5|TRBD1
TGTGCCAGTAGGGACAGGAGCAATCAGCCCCAGCATTTT
CASRDRSNQPQHF
>NA|TRBV7-3|TRBJ2-3|NA
TGTGCCAGCAGCATCACCCCCCGCACAGATACGCAGTATTTT
CASSITPRTDTQYF
>NA|TRBV7-9|TRBJ2-1|NA
TGTGCCAGCGGAATACCCCTATATGAGCAGTTCTTC
CASGIPLYEQFF
>NA|TRBV10-2|TRBJ2-3|NA
TGCGCCAGCAGAAGCACAGATACGCAGTATTTT
CASRSTDTQYF
>NA|TRBV7-9|TRBJ1-2|NA
TGTGCCAGCAGCTTACATTCAGGTAGGTTCGGCTACACCTTC
CASSLHSGRFGYTF